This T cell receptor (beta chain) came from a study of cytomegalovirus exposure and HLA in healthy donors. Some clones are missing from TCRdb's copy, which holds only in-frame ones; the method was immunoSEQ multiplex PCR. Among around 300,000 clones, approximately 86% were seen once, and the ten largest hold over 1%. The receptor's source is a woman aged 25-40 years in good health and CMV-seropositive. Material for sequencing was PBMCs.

For the CDR3, the DNA is TGTGCCAGCAGCCTCGGGGTGATAGCGGGAGTCGTAGATACGCAGTATTTT. This sequence encodes CASSLGVIAGVVDTQYF. J is TRBJ2-3 and V is TRBV7-2; 9 nucleotides agree with TRBD2. V lost 5 bases to trimming and J lost 5 bases; unmatched junction nucleotides: 14. The V gene's germline CDR1 is SGHTA and CDR2 FQGNSA. The CDR3 loop spans 17 amino acids. The variable domain in full, with the rest retrieved from reference TRBV7-2 and TRBJ2-3, is GAGVSQSPSNKVTEKGKDVELRCDPISGHTALYWYRQSLGQGLEFLIYFQGNSAPDKSGLPSDRFSAERTGGSVSTLTIQRTQQEDSAVYLCASSLGVIAGVVDTQYFGPGTRLTVL.